One and the same sample provided the 10 T cell receptor beta chains below, sequenced in a study of CD8+CD57+ T cells in acquired aplastic anemia. TCR beta VDJ and CDR3 were profiled, and genomic DNA was the template. TCRdb processed the reads anew with MiXCR; each CDR3 protein has one entry. The data hold approximately 250,000 distinct CDR3 sequences, with 82% observed a single time. Patients chosen for sequencing had shown CD8+CD57+ cell expansion by flow cytometry. The sequencing input was sorted CD4+, CD8+, or CD8+CD57+ T cells (not recorded which) from PBMCs. Every receptor here comes from a human donor with aplastic anemia.

J is TRBJ1-2 and V is TRBV11-2; no definite D call. CDR1 and CDR2 (germline): SGHAT, FQNNGV. This CDR3 comprises 13 residues. With 2 bases removed from V and 8 bases from J, the gap between germline ends came to 12 bases. CDR3 residues: CASSLSKLPGYTF. The CDR3 region has the DNA TGTGCCAGCAGCTTAAGCAAACTTCCAGGCTACACCTTC. The full variable domain, with the rest looked up from reference TRBV11-2 and TRBJ1-2, is EAGVAQSPRYKIIEKRQSVAFWCNPISGHATLYWYQQILGQGPKLLIQFQNNGVVDDSQLPKDRFSAERLKGVDSTLKIQPAKLEDSAVYLCASSLSKLPGYTFGSGTRLTVV.

The J gene is TRBJ1-1, the V gene TRBV7-6, with D possibly TRBD1 on 6 matching bases. This CDR3 is 15 amino acids long. V was pared by 0 bases and J by 14 bases, with 22 bases between. Germline CDR1 is SGHVS and CDR2 is FNYEAQ. CDR3 sequence (DNA): TGTGCCAGCAGCTTAGCCCTGGGGACAAAAGAGACAGAGTTCTTT. Encoded protein: CASSLALGTKETEFF.

The CDR3 reads CASSPGTREHYGYTF. As DNA, the CDR3 is TGTGCCAGCAGCCCGGGAACGAGGGAGCACTATGGCTACACCTTC. The chain joins TRBV11-1 to TRBJ1-2; no clear D. The V gene's germline CDR1 is SGHAT and CDR2 FQDESV (reference sequence). The germline V and J ends were trimmed by 5 bases and 3 bases, with 16 bases remaining between them. The length of the CDR3 is 15 residues.

Comments on this clonotype: One junction end does not reproduce the germline sequence, and a read error may be involved. V gene TRBV2 combines with J gene TRBJ2-1, with D unclear. Germline V gene lookup returns CDR1 SNHLY and CDR2 FYNNEI. The CDR3 has 13 amino acids. The CDR3 region is CASSFASTDTQSF. The CDR3, as DNA: TGTGCCAGCAGCTTTGCGAGCACAGATACCCAGTCTTTT. Together with reference TRBV2 and TRBJ2-1, the CDR3 gives the full variable domain: EPEVTQTPSHQVTQMGQEVILRCVPISNHLYFYWYRQILGQKVEFLVSFYNNEISEKSEIFDDQFSVERPDGSNFTLKIRSTKLEDSAMYFCASSFASTDTQSFGPGTRLTVL.

A note on this clonotype: A junction boundary mismatches the germline segment, possibly from a read error. The chain links TRBV9 to TRBJ2-4; no firm D call. The J call could be wrong; TRBJ2-3 is a better fit for the DNA end. This CDR3 has 12 residues. CDR1 is SGDLS and CDR2 is YYNGEE in the germline V gene. The CDR3 coding sequence is TGTGCCAGCGGCGGAGCTTCAGATATGCAGTATTTT. This sequence encodes CASGGASDMQYF.

This rearrangement joins TRBV29-1 to TRBJ2-7, with 7 bases that match TRBD1. Trimming took 7 bases from V and 2 from J; bases not matched to a gene: 11. The CDR3 spans 14 residues. CDR1 and CDR2 from the germline V gene are SQVTM and ANQGSEA. The CDR3 is CSACLQGPPYEQYF. The CDR3 bases are TGCAGCGCTTGCTTACAGGGGCCTCCCTACGAGCAGTACTTC.

CDR3 sequence (DNA): TGTGCCAGCAGTCCCGGGGCCTCCTACGAGCAGTACTTC. Its protein is CASSPGASYEQYF. J is TRBJ2-7 and V is TRBV6-1, with D perhaps assigned TRBD1 or TRBD2 (5 bases each). Trimming took 5 bases from V and 0 from J, leaving 8 bases between them. Germline V gene lookup returns CDR1 MNHNS and CDR2 SASEGT. There are 13 residues in the CDR3.

This clonotype was observed once. Likely a read error: the CDR3 ends without its conserved phenylalanine or tryptophan. It is unclear where the CDR3 begins or ends on the DNA, so no DNA is shown, and the CDR3 is as TCRdb lists it. This chain joins TRBV7-9 and TRBJ1-1; TRBD1 is the table's D call, not checked against the DNA. Both ends counted, the CDR3 spans 13 residues. Germline V gene data show CDR1 as SEHNR and CDR2 as FQNEAQ (reference sequence). This chain's CDR3 is CASSLGRYTEALS.

The J gene is TRBJ2-6, the V gene TRBV7-8, with 9 bases matching TRBD2. This CDR3 spans 15 amino acids. The V segment lost 5 bases and the J segment 19 bases; nucleotides outside the gene matches: 18. Germline CDR1 is SGHVS and CDR2 is FQNEAQ. CDR3 DNA: TGTGCCAGCAGCCAAGCGGGAGGTCCCGATACGCAGTATACTTTC. Translating it yields CASSQAGGPDTQYTF. The complete variable domain, with remaining parts taken from reference TRBV7-8 and TRBJ2-6, reads GAGVSQSPRYKVAKRGQDVALRCDPISGHVSLFWYQQALGQGPEFLTYFQNEAQLDKSGLPSDRFFAERPEGSVSTLKIQRTQQEDSAVYLCASSQAGGPDTQYTFGAGSRLTVL.

A remark on this clonotype: Likely a read error: the CDR3 ends without its conserved phenylalanine or tryptophan. No DNA is shown, since the ends of the CDR3 on it are uncertain; the CDR3 is the one TCRdb lists. The chain combines TRBV7-9 with TRBJ1-1. The CDR3 contains 13 residues when both ends are counted. Germline loops: CDR1 SEHNR, CDR2 FQNEAQ (reference sequence). This chain's CDR3 is CASSLGPEELFFG.